The 28 T cell receptor beta chains below all came from one sample that was sequenced in a study of cytomegalovirus exposure and HLA in healthy donors (dated by TCRdb to the late 2010s). Libraries were made using the immunoSEQ multiplex PCR assay. A mixture of 60 forward primers for TCR Vbeta segments and 13 reverse primers for TCR Jbeta segments was used in the multiplex PCR. TCRdb retrieved this table from immuneACCESS and kept in-frame rearrangements only. Not all clones are present; in checked studies, unresolved V genes account for under half, and no reason is known for the remainder. In all, the sample holds approximately 190,000 clones, and approximately 80% of those were seen once. In total, the top ten clones hold around 2.2% of the sample. Sequencing was performed on PBMCs. These receptors originate from a woman between 18 and 30 years old in good health and CMV-seropositive.

The rearrangement links TRBV28 to TRBJ2-5, with a weak D call TRBD2 (5 bases). Germline loops: CDR1 MDHEN, CDR2 SYDVKM. The CDR3 loop spans 11 amino acids. Between the trimmed V and J ends, which lost 4 bases and 9 bases, there was a span of 9 bases. The DNA of the CDR3 is TGTGCCAGCAGTTATACTAGTTCCCAGTACTTC. Amino acid sequence: CASSYTSSQYF.

The chain combines TRBV19 with TRBJ1-6; TRBD1 agrees at 8 bases. V lost 6 bases and J lost 5; bases outside the gene matches: 6. CDR3 length equals 15 residues. Germline values: CDR1 LNHDA, CDR2 SQIVND (reference sequence). CDR3 nucleotide sequence: TGTGCCAGTAGCCCTCAGGACAGGGATAATTCACCCCTCCACTTT. This translates into CASSPQDRDNSPLHF.

This chain connects TRBV5-4 to TRBJ1-6, with TRBD1 identical over 7 bases. The trim removed 4 bases at V and 7 bases at J, leaving 5 bases unmatched. Germline V lookup: CDR1 SGHNT, CDR2 YYREEE (reference sequence). The length of the CDR3 is 14 residues. CDR3 sequence (DNA): TGTGCCAGCAGCCAGGGACAGCGAAATTCACCCCTCCACTTT. Translation: CASSQGQRNSPLHF. Full variable domain (missing parts from reference TRBV5-4 and TRBJ1-6): ETGVTQSPTHLIKTRGQQVTLRCSSQSGHNTVSWYQQALGQGPQFIFQYYREEENGRGNFPPRFSGLQFPNYSSELNVNALELDDSALYLCASSQGQRNSPLHFGNGTRLTVT.

The chain recombines TRBV5-1 with TRBJ2-2, with D possibly being TRBD2 (6 bases). V was shortened by 5 bases and J by 1 base, with 9 bases between the two germline ends. In germline, CDR1 is SGHRS, CDR2 YFSETQ. The CDR3 has 14 amino acids. In DNA, the CDR3 is TGCGCCAGCAGGGTGGGACTGAACACCGGGGAGCTGTTTTTT. Amino acid sequence: CASRVGLNTGELFF.

The chain couples TRBV5-1 to TRBJ2-2; D perhaps matches TRBD1 (6 bases). V lost 2 bases, J lost 4 bases, and 15 bases lay in between. CDR3 length equals 16 residues. Per germline, CDR1 SGHRS and CDR2 YFSETQ. The CDR3 reads CASSFQGGTGTGELFF. Written as DNA, the CDR3 is TGCGCCAGCAGCTTCCAAGGGGGAACGGGCACCGGGGAGCTGTTTTTT.

This clone has just a few counts. This chain connects TRBV6-5 to TRBJ1-4, with no clear D. The germline V gene has CDR1 MNHEY and CDR2 SVGAGI. The V gene lost 2 bases and the J gene lost 0 bases, with 10 bases spanning the gap. The CDR3 contains 16 residues. CDR3: CASSYVGVATNEKLFF. CDR3 bases: TGTGCCAGCAGTTACGTCGGAGTTGCAACTAATGAAAAACTGTTTTTT.

V and J are TRBV29-1 and TRBJ2-3, with D perhaps TRBD2 (5 bases). V was clipped by 6 bases and J by 1 base, with 14 bases between them. The V gene's germline CDR1 is SQVTM and CDR2 ANQGSEA. This CDR3 comprises 14 residues. This chain's CDR3 is CSVEAAYGTDTQYF. The DNA of the CDR3 is TGCAGCGTGGAGGCAGCCTACGGCACAGATACGCAGTATTTT.

The chain combines TRBV6-1 with TRBJ1-6; TRBD1 aligns across 7 bases. This CDR3 has 15 amino acids. In germline, CDR1 is MNHNS, CDR2 SASEGT. CDR3 sequence: CAGTESSSYNSPLHF. The DNA of the CDR3 is TGTGCTGGGACAGAGAGTAGCTCCTATAATTCACCCCTCCACTTT.

CDR3 loop: CASSSVSFPRGSSYEQYF. The DNA for the CDR3 is TGTGCCAGCAGTTCCGTCTCTTTCCCCAGGGGGAGCTCCTACGAGCAGTACTTC. V usage is TRBV27 and J usage is TRBJ2-7, with 7 bases that match TRBD1. Germline values: CDR1 MNHEY, CDR2 SMNVEV (reference sequence). Germline trimming cut 4 bases from V and 0 bases from J; bases unmatched to any gene: 15. CDR3 length: 18 residues.

The V call is TRBV4-2, the J call TRBJ2-3; TRBD2 matches at 12 bases. CDR1 LGHNA and CDR2 YNFKEQ come from the germline V gene. Trimming took 5 bases from V and 2 from J; bases not matched to a gene: 5. The CDR3 consists of 16 residues. The DNA for the CDR3 is TGTGCCAGCAGCGCTCTAGCGGGGGGGCCCACAGATACGCAGTATTTT. This gives the protein CASSALAGGPTDTQYF.

The chain recombines TRBV2 with TRBJ2-7; 7 positions match TRBD2. Looked up from germline, CDR1 is SNHLY and CDR2 is FYNNEI. With V trimmed by 6 bases and J by 4 bases, 12 bases remained unmatched. The CDR3 consists of 15 residues. CDR3 loop: CASSGRLRGRYEQYF. The CDR3 DNA follows: TGTGCCAGCAGCGGGAGGTTGCGGGGGAGATACGAGCAGTACTTC. Combining the CDR3 with reference TRBV2 and TRBJ2-7 gives the whole variable domain EPEVTQTPSHQVTQMGQEVILRCVPISNHLYFYWYRQILGQKVEFLVSFYNNEISEKSEIFDDQFSVERPDGSNFTLKIRSTKLEDSAMYFCASSGRLRGRYEQYFGPGTRLTVT.

V is TRBV27 and J is TRBJ2-1, with 8 positions matching TRBD1. Germline lookup yields CDR1 MNHEY and CDR2 SMNVEV (reference sequence). V lost 4 bases to trimming and J lost 12 bases; unmatched junction nucleotides: 14. The CDR3 has 15 residues. The CDR3: CASSSQGAPGTGQFF. Written as DNA, the CDR3 is TGTGCCAGCAGTTCCCAGGGGGCGCCTGGGACCGGGCAGTTCTTC.

The rearrangement joins TRBV9 to TRBJ2-1; 7 positions agree with TRBD1. This CDR3 comprises 16 residues. The germline V gene encodes CDR1 SGDLS and CDR2 YYNGEE. V shed 0 bases, J shed 4 bases, and the junction held 7 bases outside the gene matches. DNA for the CDR3: TGTGCCAGCAGCGTAGCTGGGCAGGGGGTTTACAATGAGCAGTTCTTC. Its protein is CASSVAGQGVYNEQFF.

This chain connects TRBV7-6 to TRBJ2-2, with D possibly TRBD2 on 5 matching bases. With 0 bases removed from V and 6 bases from J, the gap between germline ends came to 11 bases. Germline loops: CDR1 SGHVS, CDR2 FNYEAQ. The CDR3 covers 15 residues. CDR3 region: CASSLAGDSAGELFF. As DNA, the CDR3 is TGTGCCAGCAGCTTAGCCGGGGATAGCGCCGGGGAGCTGTTTTTT.

The chain couples TRBV29-1 to TRBJ1-1; no clear D. Deletions cut 3 bases from V and 2 bases from J, with 19 bases between. The CDR3 length is 16 residues. Germline V gives CDR1 SQVTM, CDR2 ANQGSEA. The CDR3 reads CSVDGGAPLTNTEAFF. CDR3 DNA sequence: TGCAGCGTTGACGGTGGAGCACCTCTAACTAACACTGAAGCTTTCTTT.

This chain links TRBV5-4 with TRBJ1-1; 7 positions match TRBD1. With 4 bases clipped from V and 3 bases from J, the junction kept 9 bases outside the gene matches. The CDR3 sequence is 15 residues long. CDR1 and CDR2 from the germline V gene are SGHNT and YYREEE (reference sequence). This chain's CDR3 is CASSGPGQFYTEAFF. In DNA, the CDR3 is TGTGCCAGCAGCGGCCCGGGACAGTTTTACACTGAAGCTTTCTTT.

This clone was observed a single time. The CDR3, as DNA: TGTGCCAGCAGTTCCACGACTGGTGGTGGGACTGAAGCTTTCTTT. Protein: CASSSTTGGGTEAFF. The chain recombines TRBV27 with TRBJ1-1; D is ambiguous. The CDR3 loop spans 15 amino acids. The V and J ends lost 4 bases and 5 bases respectively, with 17 bases between them. Looked up from germline, CDR1 is MNHEY and CDR2 is SMNVEV (reference sequence).

This chain uses TRBV11-2 with TRBJ1-6; D perhaps matches TRBD1 (5 bases). The length of the CDR3 is 14 residues. Trimming shortened V by 4 bases and J by 7 bases, and 11 bases separated the two germline ends. Germline assignment: CDR1 SGHAT and CDR2 FQNNGV. CDR3 bases: TGTGCCAGCAGCTCTGACAGAAGCAATTCACCCCTCCACTTT. Protein: CASSSDRSNSPLHF.

The V gene is TRBV7-9, the J gene TRBJ1-1, with 9 bases that match TRBD1. Germline V gives CDR1 SEHNR, CDR2 FQNEAQ (reference sequence). CDR3 length: 19 amino acids. The junction had 12 bases not matched to a gene; V was cut back by 1 base and J by 0 bases. CDR3 residues: CASSLVGYRGRVMNTEAFF. CDR3 sequence (DNA): TGTGCCAGCAGCTTAGTCGGGTACAGGGGGCGGGTAATGAACACTGAAGCTTTCTTT.

This clone was counted a single time. The junction departs from germline at one end; a sequencing error may be responsible. The same CDR3 can be traced to other DNA sequences in this sample. This chain uses TRBV6-5 with TRBJ1-4, with D possibly matching TRBD1 (6 bases). From germline, CDR1 is MNHEY and CDR2 SVGAGI. There are 14 residues in the CDR3. This CDR3 is CASSYSGGREKLFF. The CDR3, as DNA: TGTGCCAGCAGTTACTCAGGGGGACGAGAAAAGCTGTTTTTT.

This chain joins TRBV5-4 and TRBJ1-5, with D hard to call. Germline CDR1 reads SGHNT; CDR2 reads YYREEE (reference sequence). There are 16 residues in the CDR3. Trimming took off 0 bases at V and 0 bases at J, with 10 bases between the two ends. This chain's CDR3 is CASSLDGGYSNQPQHF. CDR3 bases: TGTGCCAGCAGCTTGGACGGTGGTTATAGCAATCAGCCCCAGCATTTT.

This chain links TRBV11-3 with TRBJ2-7, with 8 bases fitting TRBD1. The V gene end was trimmed by 2 bases and the J gene end by 3 bases; junction bases not matched to a gene: 0. Germline CDR1 is SGHNT and CDR2 is YENEEA. This CDR3 is 13 amino acids long. CDR3 DNA sequence: TGTGCCAGCAGCTTAACAGGGGGCTACGAGCAGTACTTC. This sequence encodes CASSLTGGYEQYF.

This clone was picked up a small number of times. This chain uses TRBV30 with TRBJ2-7; D remains ambiguous. Germline V gives CDR1 GTSNPN, CDR2 SVGIG (reference sequence). The CDR3 covers 13 residues. The V gene lost 2 bases and the J gene lost 6 bases, with 14 bases spanning the gap. The CDR3 DNA is TGTGCCTGGAGTCCAACAGAACCCTGCGAGCAGTACGTC. Encoded protein: CAWSPTEPCEQYV.

The chain couples TRBV27 to TRBJ2-7; TRBD1 matches at 7 bases. This CDR3 spans 14 amino acids. V was clipped by 7 bases and J by 2 bases; unmatched bases: 8. Germline loops: CDR1 MNHEY, CDR2 SMNVEV (reference sequence). DNA for the CDR3: TGTGCCAGCAACCCCTTGGGACAGACCTACGAGCAGTACTTC. Its translation: CASNPLGQTYEQYF.

This chain joins TRBV9 and TRBJ2-3; 11 positions match TRBD2. The CDR3 is 18 amino acids. CDR1 SGDLS and CDR2 YYNGEE come from the germline V gene. The trim removed 2 bases at V and 3 bases at J, leaving 11 bases unmatched. The CDR3 DNA reads as TGTGCCAGCAGCGTCGGGGGTACTAGCGGGGGTGGAACAGATACGCAGTATTTT. Translating gives CASSVGGTSGGGTDTQYF.

The chain is built from TRBV9 and TRBJ1-1; 9 positions match TRBD1. CDR1 is SGDLS, CDR2 YYNGEE, per germline. The V and J ends lost 3 bases and 4 bases, in that order; junction bases with no gene match: 7. This CDR3 has 15 amino acids. The CDR3 here is CASSADAGQGTEAFF. In DNA form, the CDR3 reads TGTGCCAGCAGCGCAGACGCGGGACAGGGCACTGAAGCTTTCTTT. Based on the CDR3 plus reference TRBV9 and TRBJ1-1, the full variable domain is DSGVTQTPKHLITATGQRVTLRCSPRSGDLSVYWYQQSLDQGLQFLIQYYNGEERAKGNILERFSAQQFPDLHSELNLSSLELGDSALYFCASSADAGQGTEAFFGQGTRLTVV.

The chain uses TRBV28 and TRBJ2-7; D may be TRBD1 (6 bases). Trimming removed 7 bases at V and 1 base at J, with 8 bases between. CDR1 is MDHEN and CDR2 is SYDVKM in the germline V gene. The CDR3 is 12 residues long. CDR3 region: CASITGSYEQYF. CDR3 nucleotide sequence: TGTGCCAGCATTACAGGGTCCTACGAGCAGTACTTC. Supplemented by reference TRBV28 and TRBJ2-7, the full variable domain reads DVKVTQSSRYLVKRTGEKVFLECVQDMDHENMFWYRQDPGLGLRLIYFSYDVKMKEKGDIPEGYSVSREKKERFSLILESASTNQTSMYLCASITGSYEQYFGPGTRLTVT.

The chain employs TRBV9 and TRBJ2-2; TRBD2 aligns across 8 bases. V trimming: 2 bases; J trimming: 1 base; junction bases outside the gene matches: 4. This CDR3 has 16 residues. Germline V CDR1 and CDR2: SGDLS, YYNGEE. In DNA, the CDR3 is TGTGCCAGCAGCGTCGGGGGGGCTCAGAACACCGGGGAGCTGTTTTTT. This translates into CASSVGGAQNTGELFF.